A selection of T cell receptor beta chains follows, all from one sample in a study of blood T cell repertoires in COVID-19. The protocol was immunoSEQ multiplex PCR, while the TCRdb copy is restricted to in-frame clones and leaves out a portion. The data show about 150,000 clones, 89% seen once. Sequencing was done on a sample of peripheral blood. Receptors originate from a human donor in a cohort sampled during active COVID-19. Each CDR3 is given with its conserved first and last residue. Fields, in order: D gene, V gene, J gene, clone size, CDR3 DNA, CDR3 protein. The D gene is left open where the match is weak. Part of the rows lack a size; the others show once, few, many or a class for expanded clones.

D gene: .
V gene: TRBV12-5
J gene: TRBJ1-3
clone size: .
CDR3 DNA: TGTGCTAGTGGTAATACAGCCAGCTCTGGAAACACCATATATTTT
CDR3 protein: CASGNTASSGNTIYF

D gene: TRBD1
V gene: TRBV6-4
J gene: TRBJ2-1
clone size: .
CDR3 DNA: TGTGCCAGCAGTGACCAGGACAGGAATGAGCAGTTCTTC
CDR3 protein: CASSDQDRNEQFF

D gene: .
V gene: TRBV6-5
J gene: TRBJ2-1
clone size: .
CDR3 DNA: TGTGCCAGCAGCGGCACAGACAATGAGCAGTTCTTC
CDR3 protein: CASSGTDNEQFF

D gene: .
V gene: TRBV2
J gene: TRBJ1-5
clone size: .
CDR3 DNA: TGTGCCAGCAGGAGGCTTAGCAATCAGCCCCAGCATTTT
CDR3 protein: CASRRLSNQPQHF

D gene: .
V gene: TRBV9
J gene: TRBJ2-5
clone size: .
CDR3 DNA: TGTGCCAGCAGCCCTCATTTACTAGCACGAAAGACCCAGTACTTC
CDR3 protein: CASSPHLLARKTQYF

D gene: .
V gene: TRBV11-2
J gene: TRBJ1-2
clone size: .
CDR3 DNA: TGTGCCAGCAGCCAGAAAAGGGTAGCGAACTATGGCTACACCTTC
CDR3 protein: CASSQKRVANYGYTF

D gene: TRBD1
V gene: TRBV5-1
J gene: TRBJ2-3
clone size: .
CDR3 DNA: TGCGCCAGCAGCTTGGGGACAGGGGATCGTGCAGATACGCAGTATTTT
CDR3 protein: CASSLGTGDRADTQYF

D gene: .
V gene: TRBV12-3/TRBV12-4
J gene: TRBJ1-3
clone size: .
CDR3 DNA: TGTGCCAGCAGTCTCAACACCATATATTTT
CDR3 protein: CASSLNTIYF

D gene: TRBD1
V gene: TRBV2
J gene: TRBJ1-1
clone size: .
CDR3 DNA: TGTGCCAGCAGCGGGGGACAGGGGGGAGGGAACACTGAAGCTTTCTTT
CDR3 protein: CASSGGQGGGNTEAFF

D gene: .
V gene: TRBV2
J gene: TRBJ1-5
clone size: once
CDR3 DNA: TGTGCCAGCAGTGGGGATGACAGATATAGCAATCAGCCCCAGCATTTT
CDR3 protein: CASSGDDRYSNQPQHF

D gene: TRBD1
V gene: TRBV14
J gene: TRBJ2-1
clone size: .
CDR3 DNA: TGTGCCAGCAGCCGAACCGACAGGGGGCAAAATGAGCAGTTCTTC
CDR3 protein: CASSRTDRGQNEQFF

D gene: .
V gene: TRBV19
J gene: TRBJ1-4
clone size: once
CDR3 DNA: TGTGCCAGTATGCTACGACAGGTTGATGAAAAACTGTTTTTT
CDR3 protein: CASMLRQVDEKLFF

D gene: .
V gene: TRBV19
J gene: TRBJ2-5
clone size: once
CDR3 DNA: TGTGCCAGTAGTATCCAAGCAACAGGGCTAGAGACCCAGTACTTC
CDR3 protein: CASSIQATGLETQYF

D gene: TRBD1
V gene: TRBV19
J gene: TRBJ1-2
clone size: .
CDR3 DNA: TGTGCCAGTACCGGGACAGGGCAAATCTATGGCTACACCTTC
CDR3 protein: CASTGTGQIYGYTF

D gene: TRBD1
V gene: TRBV11-2
J gene: TRBJ2-2
clone size: .
CDR3 DNA: TGTGCCAGCAGCTTAGGACCCGGGACAGGGTTCACCGGGGAGCTGTTTTTT
CDR3 protein: CASSLGPGTGFTGELFF

D gene: .
V gene: TRBV7-2
J gene: TRBJ2-7
clone size: .
CDR3 DNA: TGTGCCACCGGCCCTACAGAGACCTACGAGCAGTACTTC
CDR3 protein: CATGPTETYEQYF

D gene: .
V gene: TRBV4-2
J gene: TRBJ2-3
clone size: .
CDR3 DNA: TGTGCCAGCAGCCAAGACCCAGGGGGCACAGATACGCAGTATTTT
CDR3 protein: CASSQDPGGTDTQYF

D gene: TRBD2
V gene: TRBV5-5
J gene: TRBJ2-2
clone size: .
CDR3 DNA: TGTGCCAGCAGCTTGGGTGGGCTAGCGGGGGCCACCGGGGAGCTGTTTTTT
CDR3 protein: CASSLGGLAGATGELFF

D gene: TRBD1
V gene: TRBV19
J gene: TRBJ1-2
clone size: .
CDR3 DNA: TGTGCCAGTATGTTGAACCGAGGGGGCAGAATGTTTGGCTACACCTTC
CDR3 protein: CASMLNRGGRMFGYTF

D gene: .
V gene: TRBV18
J gene: TRBJ2-7
clone size: .
CDR3 DNA: TGTGCCAGCTCACCAGAGATGTTTGTCGGGACACCCTACGAGCAGTACTTC
CDR3 protein: CASSPEMFVGTPYEQYF

D gene: TRBD2
V gene: TRBV20-1
J gene: TRBJ2-1
clone size: .
CDR3 DNA: TGCAGTGCTAGTCCCCCTCCAGCGGGGGTCCACAATGAGCAGTTCTTC
CDR3 protein: CSASPPPAGVHNEQFF

D gene: TRBD2
V gene: TRBV20-1
J gene: TRBJ2-7
clone size: .
CDR3 DNA: TGCAGTGCTAGTATAGCGGGGGGCACCTACGAGCAGTACTTC
CDR3 protein: CSASIAGGTYEQYF

D gene: TRBD1
V gene: TRBV7-9
J gene: TRBJ1-2
clone size: .
CDR3 DNA: TGTGCCAGCAGCTTAGCGGGACAGCTTAACTATGGCTACACCTTC
CDR3 protein: CASSLAGQLNYGYTF

D gene: TRBD1
V gene: TRBV7-3
J gene: TRBJ1-1
clone size: once
CDR3 DNA: TGTGCCAGCAGCTTAATACAGGGGGCGTCGGCTTTCTTT
CDR3 protein: CASSLIQGASAFF

D gene: TRBD1
V gene: TRBV7-9
J gene: TRBJ1-6
clone size: few
CDR3 DNA: TGTGCCAGCAGCTTAGTACAGGGGGATTCACCCCTCCACTTT
CDR3 protein: CASSLVQGDSPLHF

D gene: TRBD2
V gene: TRBV11-2
J gene: TRBJ2-4
clone size: .
CDR3 DNA: TGTGCCAGCAGCTCCTTAGCGGGGGGCGGAGCCAAAAACATTCAGTACTTC
CDR3 protein: CASSSLAGGGAKNIQYF

D gene: .
V gene: TRBV19
J gene: TRBJ1-2
clone size: .
CDR3 DNA: TGTGCCAGTAGCGGGGTATTTTATGGCTACACCTTC
CDR3 protein: CASSGVFYGYTF

D gene: TRBD1
V gene: TRBV15
J gene: TRBJ1-6
clone size: .
CDR3 DNA: TGTGCCACCAGCACACAGGGGCCTAATTCACCCCTCCACTTT
CDR3 protein: CATSTQGPNSPLHF